What follows is one T cell receptor beta chain and its context. These data come from a study of T-cell reconstitution after alpha-beta-depleted transplantation in children. Germline values: CDR1 LGHDT, CDR2 YNNKEL (reference sequence). Unmatched junction bases numbered 4, after V lost 4 bases and J lost 4 bases. CDR3 length: 14 residues. Unique molecular identifiers were used to barcode this TCRbeta library. One entry per CDR3 protein, called by TCRdb with MiXCR from the PCR reads. The sample has a few hundred thousand distinct CDR3 sequences, around 25% seen once. V and J are TRBV3-1 and TRBJ1-5; 7 positions match TRBD1. The sequence was collected from a male patient between 5 and 17 years old who had a stem cell transplant for acute lymphoblastic leukemia, so the T cells may come from the graft donor. This specimen was PBMCs, mostly from graft donor cells, taken 180 days after TCRalphabeta/CD19-depleted stem cell transplant. CDR3 DNA: TGTGCCAGCAGCCGTCAGGGGGGTAATCAGCCCCAGCATTTT. It codes for CASSRQGGNQPQHF.